The entry below gives a single TCR beta chain sequence along with its context. How the authors handled the data: Nucleated cell number was recorded as an estimate derived from reference gene primer amplification. Here immunoSEQ multiplex PCR was the method, and the copy in TCRdb shows in-frame clones only, minus some. V and J calls and clone size are as listed in that table; D and trimming were resolved from the DNA. Of more than 70,000 clones listed, 90% are singletons. Looked up from germline, CDR1 is ENHRY and CDR2 is SYGVKD. Trimming removed 6 bases from V and 7 bases from J; junction bases left unmatched: 12. The CDR3 totals 16 residues. This sample stems from a study of blood T cell repertoires in COVID-19. Study in general: In each case, the material was cDNA or gDNA derived from T cells, B-cell-depleted T cells, or PBMCs.

The sequenced sample was peripheral blood. The J gene is TRBJ2-2, the V gene TRBV10-3; TRBD1 matches at 9 bases. The source is a woman between 18 and 29 years old with acute or convalescent COVID-19. CDR3: CAISAYLGQGFGELFF. Written as DNA, the CDR3 is TGTGCCATCAGCGCGTATTTAGGACAGGGGTTCGGGGAGCTGTTTTTT.